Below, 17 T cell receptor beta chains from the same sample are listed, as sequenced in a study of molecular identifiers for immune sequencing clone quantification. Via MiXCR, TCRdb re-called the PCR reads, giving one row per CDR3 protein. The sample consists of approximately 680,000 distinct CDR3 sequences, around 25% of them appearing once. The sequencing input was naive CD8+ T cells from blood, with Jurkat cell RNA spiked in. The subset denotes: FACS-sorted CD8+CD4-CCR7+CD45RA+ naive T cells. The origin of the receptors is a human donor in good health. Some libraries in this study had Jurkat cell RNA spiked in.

CDR3 sequence reads: CARRPAPGFGEQYF. The CDR3 DNA reads TGCGCCCGCCGCCCAGCCCCCGGGTTCGGCGAGCAGTACTTC. The J gene is TRBJ2-7, the V gene TRBV4-3; D is unresolved. The CDR3 consists of 14 residues. Between the trimmed V and J ends, which lost 11 bases and 6 bases, there was a span of 23 bases. Germline CDR1 reads LGHNA; CDR2 reads YSLEER.

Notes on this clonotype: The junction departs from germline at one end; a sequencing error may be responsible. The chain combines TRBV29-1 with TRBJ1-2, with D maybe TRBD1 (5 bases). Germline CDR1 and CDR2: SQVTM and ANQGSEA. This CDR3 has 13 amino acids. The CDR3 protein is CSVVVWTLYGYAF. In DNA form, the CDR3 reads TGCAGCGTTGTAGTGTGGACACTCTATGGCTACGCCTTC.

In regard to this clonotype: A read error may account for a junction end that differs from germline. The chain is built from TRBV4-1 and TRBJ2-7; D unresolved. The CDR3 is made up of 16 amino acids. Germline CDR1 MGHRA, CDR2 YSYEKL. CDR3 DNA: TGCGCCAGCAGCCAAGATTCGTGGCAGGCAAAATACGCGCAGTACTTC. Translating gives CASSQDSWQAKYAQYF.

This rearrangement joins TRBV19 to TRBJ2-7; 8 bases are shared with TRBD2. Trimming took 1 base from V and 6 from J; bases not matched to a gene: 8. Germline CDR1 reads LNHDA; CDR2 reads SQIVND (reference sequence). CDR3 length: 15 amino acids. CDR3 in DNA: TGTGCCAGTAGTATAGGGAGCGGGGGTGTAAGCGAGCAGTACTTC. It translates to CASSIGSGGVSEQYF.

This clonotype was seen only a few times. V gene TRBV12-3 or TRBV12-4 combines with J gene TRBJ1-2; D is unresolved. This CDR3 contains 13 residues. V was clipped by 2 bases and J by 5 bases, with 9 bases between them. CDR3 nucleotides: TGTGCCAGCAGTTTACAGCTAGGGTATGGCTACACCTTC. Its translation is CASSLQLGYGYTF.

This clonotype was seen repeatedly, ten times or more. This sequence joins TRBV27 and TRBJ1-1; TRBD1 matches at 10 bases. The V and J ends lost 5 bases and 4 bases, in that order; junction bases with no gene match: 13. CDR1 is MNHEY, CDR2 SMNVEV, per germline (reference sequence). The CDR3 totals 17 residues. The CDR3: CASSRGVGQGVFTEAFF. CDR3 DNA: TGTGCCAGCAGTCGGGGGGTCGGACAGGGGGTTTTCACTGAAGCTTTCTTT.

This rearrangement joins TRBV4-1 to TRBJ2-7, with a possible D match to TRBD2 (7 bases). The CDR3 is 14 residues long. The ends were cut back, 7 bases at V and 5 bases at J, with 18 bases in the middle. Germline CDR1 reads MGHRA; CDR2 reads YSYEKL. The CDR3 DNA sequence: TGCGCCAGCACCCCCCGGGGGGCGCTCGACGAGCAGTACTTC. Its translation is CASTPRGALDEQYF.

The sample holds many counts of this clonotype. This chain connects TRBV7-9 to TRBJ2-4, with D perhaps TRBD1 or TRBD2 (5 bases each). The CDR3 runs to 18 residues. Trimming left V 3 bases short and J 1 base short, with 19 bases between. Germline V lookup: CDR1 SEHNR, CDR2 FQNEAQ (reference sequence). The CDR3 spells CASSFGIGEKSAKNIQYF. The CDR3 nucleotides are TGTGCCAGCAGCTTCGGTATAGGGGAGAAATCGGCCAAAAACATTCAGTACTTC.

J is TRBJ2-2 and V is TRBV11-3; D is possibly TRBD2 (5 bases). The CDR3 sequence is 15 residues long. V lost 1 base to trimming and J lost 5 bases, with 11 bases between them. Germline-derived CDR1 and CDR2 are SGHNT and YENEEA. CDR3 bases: TGTGCCAGCAGCTTAGCGAGATCGGGGACCGGGGAGCTGTTTTTT. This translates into CASSLARSGTGELFF.

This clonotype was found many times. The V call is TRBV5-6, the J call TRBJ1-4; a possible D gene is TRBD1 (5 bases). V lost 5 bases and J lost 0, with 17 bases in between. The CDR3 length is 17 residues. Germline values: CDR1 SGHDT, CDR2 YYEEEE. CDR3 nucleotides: TGTGCCAGCAGTGACGGGACGACGTGGACAACTAATGAAAAACTGTTTTTT. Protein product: CASSDGTTWTTNEKLFF.

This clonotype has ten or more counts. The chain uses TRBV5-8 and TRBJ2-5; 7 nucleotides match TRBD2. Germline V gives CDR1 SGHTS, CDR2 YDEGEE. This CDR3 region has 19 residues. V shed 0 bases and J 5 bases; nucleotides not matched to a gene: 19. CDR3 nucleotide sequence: TGTGCCAGCAGCTTGGCCTCCAGGCTAGCGGTCCCCGGTCGGGAGACCCAGTACTTC. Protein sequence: CASSLASRLAVPGRETQYF. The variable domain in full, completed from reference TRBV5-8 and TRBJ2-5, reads EAGVTQSPTHLIKTRGQQATLRCSPISGHTSVYWYQQALGLGLQFLLWYDEGEERNRGNFPPRFSGRQFPNYSSELNVNALELEDSALYLCASSLASRLAVPGRETQYFGPGTRLLVL.

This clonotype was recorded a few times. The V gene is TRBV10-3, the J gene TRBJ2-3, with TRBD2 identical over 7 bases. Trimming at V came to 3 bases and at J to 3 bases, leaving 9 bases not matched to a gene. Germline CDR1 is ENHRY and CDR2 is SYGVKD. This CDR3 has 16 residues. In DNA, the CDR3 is TGTGCCATCAGTGAAAAGGTTGGCGGGAGTACAGATACGCAGTATTTT. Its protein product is CAISEKVGGSTDTQYF.

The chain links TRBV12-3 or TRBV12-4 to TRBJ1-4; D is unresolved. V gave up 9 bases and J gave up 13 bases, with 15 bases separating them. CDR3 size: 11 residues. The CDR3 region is CASRAGELLFF. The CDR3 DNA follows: TGTGCCAGTAGGGCCGGTGAATTACTGTTTTTT.

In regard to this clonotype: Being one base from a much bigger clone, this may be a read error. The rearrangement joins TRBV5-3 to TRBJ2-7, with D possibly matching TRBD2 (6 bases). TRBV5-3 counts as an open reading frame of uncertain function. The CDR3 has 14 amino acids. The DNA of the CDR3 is TGTGCCAGCAGCTTGTCCGGGAGCGAATACGAGCATTACTTC. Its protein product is CASSLSGSEYEHYF.

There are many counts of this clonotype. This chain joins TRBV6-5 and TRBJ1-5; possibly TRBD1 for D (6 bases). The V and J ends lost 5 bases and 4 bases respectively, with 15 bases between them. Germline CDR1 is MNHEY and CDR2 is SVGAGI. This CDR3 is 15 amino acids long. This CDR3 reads CASSPSDRTNQPQHF. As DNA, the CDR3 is TGTGCCAGCAGTCCCAGCGACAGGACAAATCAGCCCCAGCATTTT.

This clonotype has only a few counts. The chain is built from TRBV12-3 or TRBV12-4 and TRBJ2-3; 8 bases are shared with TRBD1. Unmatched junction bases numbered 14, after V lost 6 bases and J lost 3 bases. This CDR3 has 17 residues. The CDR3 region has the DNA TGTGCCAGCAGCGTCGACTTCCAGGGGGCGGGAACAGATACGCAGTATTTT. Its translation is CASSVDFQGAGTDTQYF.

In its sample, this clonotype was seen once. CDR3 residues: CSVDPSGGGEPQYF. For the CDR3, the DNA is TGCAGCGTTGACCCGAGCGGGGGGGGCGAGCCCCAGTACTTC. V is TRBV29-1 and J is TRBJ2-5; 10 positions agree with TRBD2. Germline-derived CDR1 and CDR2 are SQVTM and ANQGSEA. Trimming removed 3 bases from V and 9 bases from J; junction bases left unmatched: 10. The CDR3 is 14 residues long.